These T cell receptor beta chains were read from a single sample in a study of molecular identifiers for immune sequencing clone quantification. TCRdb re-derived calls from the PCR reads in MiXCR, one entry per CDR3 protein. This sample has about 500,000 distinct CDR3 sequences, with about a quarter found just once. The specimen was naive CD8+ T cells from blood, with Jurkat cell RNA spiked in. The receptor set was obtained from a human donor in good health. Some libraries in this study had Jurkat cell RNA spiked in. CDR3s include the opening cysteine and the closing phenylalanine or tryptophan. A D gene is named only where the DNA matches it firmly. Some rows mark clone size as missing; the rest say once, few, many or name a class of expanded clone.

v_gene	j_gene	abundance	d_gene	CDR3aa	CDR3nt
TRBV27	TRBJ2-3	few	-	CASTHGGTDTQYF	TGTGCCAGCACGCACGGCGGCACAGATACGCAGTATTTT
TRBV2	TRBJ2-7	-	-	CASCSLDGGKPREQYF	TGTGCCAGCTGTTCGTTAGACGGGGGCAAGCCCAGAGAGCAGTACTTC
TRBV6-6	TRBJ1-5	many	TRBD1	CASSYSPDRAVNQPQHF	TGTGCCAGCAGTTACTCACCGGACAGGGCTGTTAATCAGCCCCAGCATTTT
TRBV7-9	TRBJ1-4	-	-	CASSPDRNNEKLFF	TGTGCCAGCAGCCCCGACAGAAATAATGAAAAACTGTTTTTT
TRBV4-3	TRBJ2-1	few	TRBD1	CASSQEPGQGANEQFF	TGCGCCAGCAGCCAAGAACCCGGACAGGGGGCCAATGAGCAGTTCTTC
TRBV28	TRBJ2-7	many	TRBD2	CATKRTSYEQYF	TGTGCCACTAAACGGACTAGCTACGAGCAGTACTTC
TRBV6-2/TRBV6-3	TRBJ2-1	-	-	CASRLYNERFF	TGTGCCAGCAGGCTTTACAATGAGCGGTTCTTC
TRBV5-6	TRBJ2-2	-	-	CASSFVRPTGELFF	TGTGCCAGCAGCTTTGTCAGACCCACCGGGGAGCTGTTTTTT
TRBV15	TRBJ2-6	few	TRBD1	CATSRPGQESSGANVLTF	TGTGCCACCAGCAGACCCGGACAGGAATCCTCTGGGGCCAACGTCCTGACTTTC
TRBV7-9	TRBJ1-4	-	-	CASSPIDRTNEKLFF	TGTGCCAGCAGCCCAATTGACAGGACCAATGAAAAACTGTTTTTT
TRBV29-1	TRBJ1-2	-	-	CSVENRAGKGYGYTF	TGCAGCGTTGAAAATCGGGCGGGGAAGGGCTATGGCTACACCTTC
TRBV6-5	TRBJ2-1	many	TRBD1	CASSYRDSSYNEQFF	TGTGCCAGCAGTTACAGGGACAGCTCCTACAATGAGCAGTTCTTC
TRBV3-1	TRBJ2-2	-	TRBD2	CASSLREDHTGELFF	TGTGCCAGCAGCCTGCGGGAGGACCACACCGGGGAGCTGTTTTTT
TRBV4-3	TRBJ2-5	many	-	CASSQEDSDETQYF	TGCGCCAGCAGCCAAGAGGATAGCGACGAGACCCAGTACTTC
TRBV20-1	TRBJ1-1	few	TRBD1	CSASTGGSNTEAFF	TGCAGTGCTAGCACAGGGGGTTCGAACACTGAAGCTTTCTTT
TRBV5-6	TRBJ2-5	few	TRBD1	CASRAGTAKETQYF	TGTGCCAGCAGGGCCGGGACAGCCAAAGAGACCCAGTACTTC
TRBV7-2	TRBJ1-5	many	-	CASSLGGGDNQPQHF	TGTGCCAGCAGCTTAGGTGGGGGGGACAATCAGCCCCAGCATTTT
TRBV7-2	TRBJ2-1	many	-	CASSPGLSSEQFF	TGTGCCAGCAGCCCTGGACTTAGCAGTGAGCAGTTCTTC
TRBV7-9	TRBJ2-3	-	-	CASSTRAAPAQYF	TGTGCCAGCAGCACCCGGGCCGCCCCGGCGCAGTATTTT
TRBV2	TRBJ2-3	few	-	CASTPPTDPTDTQYF	TGTGCCAGCACCCCACCGACAGACCCCACAGATACGCAGTATTTT
TRBV4-3	TRBJ2-7	many	-	CASSQGFGVAYEQYF	TGCGCCAGCAGCCAAGGATTTGGAGTCGCCTACGAGCAGTACTTC
TRBV13	TRBJ2-5	-	TRBD1	CASSLSDRVKTQYF	TGTGCCAGCAGCTTGTCGGACAGGGTGAAGACCCAGTACTTC
TRBV6-2/TRBV6-3	TRBJ1-1	-	TRBD1	CASSDPGQLNTEAFF	TGTGCCAGCAGTGACCCGGGACAGCTGAACACTGAAGCTTTCTTT
TRBV24-1	TRBJ2-3	many	-	CATSDLRRDSTDTQYF	TGTGCCACCAGTGATTTACGGCGGGATAGCACAGATACGCAGTATTTT
TRBV3-1	TRBJ2-2	few	-	CASSQEWGSLGELFF	TGTGCCAGCAGCCAAGAATGGGGATCCCTCGGGGAGCTGTTTTTT
TRBV4-1	TRBJ1-2	many	-	CASSDRSLNLYGYTF	TGCGCCAGCAGCGACAGAAGCCTAAATCTCTATGGCTACACCTTC
TRBV4-2	TRBJ1-5	-	-	CASSQGVGNQPQHF	TGTGCCAGCAGCCAAGGGGTAGGAAATCAGCCCCAGCATTTT
TRBV23-1	TRBJ1-6	-	-	CASSHQGSDPEDSPLHF	TGCGCCAGCAGTCATCAGGGATCCGACCCCGAGGATTCACCCCTCCACTTT
TRBV19	TRBJ2-7	few	-	CASSIDRREQYF	TGTGCCAGTAGTATAGACAGGCGCGAGCAGTACTTC
TRBV10-3	TRBJ2-7	-	-	CAISEGGGLAYEQYF	TGTGCCATCAGTGAGGGCGGGGGCCTAGCCTACGAGCAGTACTTC
TRBV2	TRBJ2-7	many	-	CARGDRSNEQYF	TGTGCCCGGGGGGACAGGAGTAACGAGCAGTACTTC
TRBV12-3/TRBV12-4	TRBJ1-6	few	-	CASRMGNSPLHF	TGTGCCAGCAGGATGGGAAATTCACCCCTCCACTTT
TRBV16	TRBJ1-5	many	TRBD1	CASRHGTGVQPQHF	TGTGCCAGCAGACATGGGACAGGGGTTCAGCCCCAGCATTTT
TRBV30	TRBJ2-3	few	TRBD2	CAWSAKTSGSTDTQYF	TGTGCCTGGAGTGCCAAGACTAGCGGAAGCACAGATACGCAGTATTTT
TRBV6-5	TRBJ2-3	-	TRBD1	CASSLIRTGGTDTQYF	TGTGCCAGCAGTTTGATTCGGACAGGGGGCACAGATACGCAGTATTTT
TRBV28	TRBJ2-5	few	-	CASSLGGGSGETQYF	TGTGCCAGCAGTCTTGGTGGGGGGTCGGGAGAGACCCAGTACTTC
TRBV30	TRBJ1-1	few	TRBD1	CAWSLRDRVMNTEAFF	TGTGCCTGGAGTCTCCGGGACAGGGTTATGAACACTGAAGCTTTCTTT
TRBV19	TRBJ2-7	-	-	CASSIGPLSYEQYF	TGTGCCAGTAGTATTGGTCCCCTCTCCTACGAGCAGTACTTC
TRBV7-2	TRBJ1-1	few	-	CASSLSGLLPLNTEAFF	TGTGCCAGCAGCTTAAGCGGGCTCCTTCCCTTAAACACTGAAGCTTTCTTT
TRBV9	TRBJ2-5	few	TRBD2	CASSRYGLAETQYF	TGTGCCAGCAGCCGATATGGACTAGCAGAGACCCAGTACTTC
TRBV6-2/TRBV6-3	TRBJ1-1	-	TRBD1	CASKDPETGINTEAFF	TGTGCCAGCAAAGATCCTGAGACAGGGATAAACACTGAAGCTTTCTTT
TRBV7-9	TRBJ2-5	-	TRBD1	CASSDRQGLRETQYF	TGTGCCAGCAGCGATAGACAGGGGCTAAGAGAGACCCAGTACTTC
TRBV12-3/TRBV12-4	TRBJ2-3	-	-	CASTWAEMRGDTQYF	TGTGCCAGCACCTGGGCGGAGATGCGGGGAGATACGCAGTATTTT
TRBV10-2	TRBJ1-1	few	-	CASRQTEENTEAFF	TGCGCCAGTCGCCAGACAGAGGAGAACACTGAAGCTTTCTTT
TRBV27	TRBJ2-5	few	-	CASRALTRETQYF	TGTGCCAGCAGGGCATTAACGAGAGAGACCCAGTACTTC
TRBV27	TRBJ2-7	-	TRBD1	CASGQGASYEQYF	TGTGCCAGCGGACAGGGGGCCTCCTACGAGCAGTACTTC
TRBV4-3	TRBJ2-6	few	TRBD1	CASSQGGQGAGANVLTF	TGCGCCAGCAGCCAAGGGGGGCAGGGGGCTGGGGCCAACGTCCTGACTTTC
TRBV12-3/TRBV12-4	TRBJ1-1	many	-	CASSRDKNTEAFF	TGTGCCAGCAGTCGGGACAAAAACACTGAAGCTTTCTTT
TRBV18	TRBJ2-5	few	TRBD1	CASSPRRSEGQWTQYF	TGTGCCAGCTCACCACGAAGGTCCGAGGGACAGTGGACCCAGTACTTC
TRBV29-1	TRBJ1-5	many	-	CSVAEAGAGQPQHF	TGCAGCGTCGCCGAGGCAGGGGCGGGTCAGCCCCAGCATTTT
TRBV3-1	TRBJ2-7	-	-	CASSQAGTVHEQYF	TGTGCCAGCAGCCAAGCAGGGACGGTCCACGAGCAGTACTTC
TRBV30	TRBJ2-3	-	TRBD1	CAWSVDRKSTDTQYF	TGTGCCTGGAGTGTGGACAGGAAGAGCACAGATACGCAGTATTTT
TRBV19	TRBJ1-1	many	-	CASSIDRGTVGDTEAFF	TGTGCCAGTAGTATAGATCGGGGTACAGTAGGGGACACTGAAGCTTTCTTT
TRBV28	TRBJ2-4	-	TRBD1	CASGGQGWYIQYF	TGTGCCAGCGGCGGACAGGGTTGGTACATTCAGTACTTC
TRBV12-3/TRBV12-4	TRBJ2-3	few	TRBD2	CASTLGGGRTDTQYF	TGTGCCAGCACCCTCGGGGGGGGGAGGACTGATACGCAGTATTTT
TRBV4-3	TRBJ1-5	-	-	CASNQSPGPNQPPHF	TGCGCCAGCAACCAGTCACCGGGGCCCAATCAGCCCCCGCATTTT
TRBV6-2/TRBV6-3	TRBJ2-2	many	TRBD2	CASSRTSGNTGELFF	TGTGCCAGCAGTCGAACTAGCGGCAACACCGGGGAGCTGTTTTTT
TRBV4-3	TRBJ2-5	-	TRBD1	CASSQYRDRQETQYF	TGCGCCAGCAGCCAATACCGGGACAGACAAGAGACCCAGTACTTC
TRBV20-1	TRBJ2-3	-	TRBD2	CSAEGLGKIGLAPERGWGGDTQYF	TGCAGTGCTGAGGGTTTGGGAAAAATAGGACTAGCTCCGGAACGGGGGTGGGGAGGAGATACGCAGTATTTT
TRBV20-1	TRBJ2-7	many	-	CSARDGDSYEQYF	TGCAGTGCTCGGGACGGTGACTCCTACGAGCAGTACTTC